This record covers a single TCR beta chain. Generated by immunoSEQ multiplex PCR, the TCRdb table keeps only in-frame clones and is missing some. This sample has 2 million to 2.5 million clones, with roughly 93% found just once. The data were obtained in a study of shared clonotypes between healthy human individuals. Germline V lookup: CDR1 LGHNA, CDR2 YNFKEQ. CDR3 length: 16 residues. V was clipped by 1 base and J by 4 bases, with 14 bases between them. V and J are TRBV4-2 and TRBJ2-1; the D gene is possibly TRBD2 (5 bases). Sequenced input: naive CD4+ T cells from PBMCs. The subset denotes: CD45RA+ positively selected. The sequence was collected from a man aged 18 to 29 in good health. Some clones in this sample may be carry-over from other donors' samples. The CDR3 DNA sequence: TGTGCCAGCAGCCAAGGGTTTAGCGAGAGTTACAATGAGCAGTTCTTC. This codes for CASSQGFSESYNEQFF.